Sequencing of this T cell receptor (beta chain) was carried out in a study of blood T cell repertoires in COVID-19. Study as a whole: Some COVID-19 samples were acute and others convalescent; all came from the United States, Italy and Spain. In each case, the material was cDNA or gDNA derived from T cells, B-cell-depleted T cells, or PBMCs.

This clone was counted between two and nine times. Trimming removed 8 bases at V and 2 bases at J, with 13 bases between. CDR1 is SNHLY, CDR2 FYNNEI, per germline. The CDR3 is made up of 14 amino acids. Per the study methods: Reference gene primer amplification gave estimated nucleated cell counts. Produced via immunoSEQ multiplex PCR; TCRdb's table is partial and in-frame only. V and J calls and clone size are copied from that table; D and trimming were computed from the DNA. The sample consists of more than 150,000 clones, 94% of them appearing once. The Seattle patients joined while their infection was active and were tracked longitudinally afterward.

The chain carries TRBV2 and TRBJ1-5; maybe TRBD1 (5 bases). This receptor was identified in a man aged 30 to 45 with COVID-19, enrolled during active disease. The sequencing input was peripheral blood. The CDR3 nucleotides read TGTGCCAGCTTAGGGGTGGAGCGCAATCAGCCCCAGCATTTT. Amino acid sequence: CASLGVERNQPQHF.